This T cell receptor beta chain is from a study of shared clonotypes between healthy human individuals. CD8 cells regarded as naive lacked CD45RO, were positively chosen for CCR7, and omitted terminally differentiated effector memory CD45RA+ cells. From germline, CDR1 is SEHNR and CDR2 FQNEAQ (reference sequence). V was clipped by 6 bases and J by 6 bases; unmatched bases: 11. The CDR3 has 15 amino acids. Clones were read by immunoSEQ multiplex PCR, and TCRdb kept only the in-frame ones, dropping some. The data contain about 1,900,000 clones, roughly 95% of them singletons. This receptor was taken from a man younger than 30 in good health. This sequence joins TRBV7-9 and TRBJ2-1, with 7 bases fitting TRBD2. Material: naive CD8+ T cells sorted from blood. The CDR3 nucleotides are TGTGCCAGCAGTTCCGTCGAGCGGGGTGGCAATGAGCAGTTCTTC. Its protein product is CASSSVERGGNEQFF.